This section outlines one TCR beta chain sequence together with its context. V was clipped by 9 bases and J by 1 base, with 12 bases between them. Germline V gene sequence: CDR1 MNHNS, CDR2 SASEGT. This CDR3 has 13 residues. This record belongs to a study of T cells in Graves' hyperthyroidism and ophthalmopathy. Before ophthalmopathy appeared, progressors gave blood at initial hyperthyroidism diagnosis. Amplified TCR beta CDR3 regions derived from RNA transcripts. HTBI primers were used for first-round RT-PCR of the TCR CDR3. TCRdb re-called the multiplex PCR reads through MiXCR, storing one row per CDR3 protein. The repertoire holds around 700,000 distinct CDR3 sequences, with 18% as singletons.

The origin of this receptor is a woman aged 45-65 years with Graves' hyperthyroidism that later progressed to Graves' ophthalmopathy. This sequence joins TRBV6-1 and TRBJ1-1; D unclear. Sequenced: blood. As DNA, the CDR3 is TGTGCCAGTACAGCGGAGGGGAACACTGAAGCTTTCTTT. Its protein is CASTAEGNTEAFF.